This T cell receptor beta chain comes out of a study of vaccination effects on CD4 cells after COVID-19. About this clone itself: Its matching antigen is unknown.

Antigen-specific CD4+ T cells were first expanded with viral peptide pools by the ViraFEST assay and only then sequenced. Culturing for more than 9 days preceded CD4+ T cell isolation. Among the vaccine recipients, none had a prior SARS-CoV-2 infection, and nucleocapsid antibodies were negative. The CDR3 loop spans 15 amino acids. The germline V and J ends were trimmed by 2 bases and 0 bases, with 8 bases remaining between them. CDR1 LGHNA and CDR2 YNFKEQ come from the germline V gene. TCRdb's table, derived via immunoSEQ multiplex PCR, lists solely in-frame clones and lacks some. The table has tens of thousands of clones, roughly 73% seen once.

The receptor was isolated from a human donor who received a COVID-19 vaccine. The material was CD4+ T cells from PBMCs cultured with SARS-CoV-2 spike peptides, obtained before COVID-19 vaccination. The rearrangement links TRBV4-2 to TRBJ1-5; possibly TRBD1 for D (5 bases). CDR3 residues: CASSQWGDSNQPQHF. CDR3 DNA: TGTGCCAGCAGCCAATGGGGGGATAGCAATCAGCCCCAGCATTTT.